These 17 T cell receptor beta chains came from one sample sequenced in a study of PD-L1 blockade in urothelial cancer. Stated time point: peripheral blood 6 weeks after treatment start. The table came from immunoSEQ multiplex PCR; TCRdb's copy has only in-frame clones and leaves some out. The sample shows 120,000 or so clones, more than 70% of them seen only once. The sequencing used PBMCs, collected around atezolizumab (anti-PD-L1) treatment. The receptor set was obtained from a man in his fifties or sixties with urothelial cancer.

The rearrangement joins TRBV5-4 to TRBJ2-7, with a possible D match to TRBD2 (5 bases). CDR1 SGHNT and CDR2 YYREEE come from the germline V gene (reference sequence). V was clipped by 1 base and J by 3 bases, with 14 bases between them. The CDR3 totals 15 residues. The CDR3 bases are TGTGCCAGCAGCTTGCGAAACGGGGAGATCTACGAGCAGTACTTC. Translation: CASSLRNGEIYEQYF. The entire variable domain, with the rest obtained from reference TRBV5-4 and TRBJ2-7, is as follows: ETGVTQSPTHLIKTRGQQVTLRCSSQSGHNTVSWYQQALGQGPQFIFQYYREEENGRGNFPPRFSGLQFPNYSSELNVNALELDDSALYLCASSLRNGEIYEQYFGPGTRLTVT.

This clone showed up just once. This chain joins TRBV5-4 and TRBJ2-1; D unresolved. This CDR3 is built from 13 residues. V lost 0 bases, J lost 4 bases, and 5 bases lay in between. Germline V CDR1 and CDR2: SGHNT, YYREEE (reference sequence). The CDR3 spells CASSLVPYNEQFF. CDR3 DNA sequence: TGTGCCAGCAGCTTGGTCCCATACAATGAGCAGTTCTTC.

The gene calls are TRBV28 and TRBJ1-1; D call uncertain. The CDR3 is made up of 15 amino acids. The V end was cut by 5 bases, the J end by 4 bases, with 17 bases between. In germline, CDR1 is MDHEN, CDR2 SYDVKM. CDR3 nucleotide sequence: TGTGCCAGCAGTCCCTACCTGTCCGGGATCACTGAAGCTTTCTTT. This encodes CASSPYLSGITEAFF.

The chain joins TRBV7-2 to TRBJ2-1; D remains unclear. The CDR3 is 17 residues long. V was cut by 5 bases and J by 12 bases, with 29 bases left in between. Germline lookup yields CDR1 SGHTA and CDR2 FQGNSA. The CDR3: CASSPHATRLRKEAQFF. The CDR3 DNA reads TGTGCCAGCAGCCCTCACGCCACCCGACTCCGCAAAGAAGCGCAGTTCTTC.

The rearrangement joins TRBV5-5 to TRBJ1-1; TRBD1 matches at 9 bases. The CDR3 sequence is 13 residues long. The junction had 8 bases not matched to a gene; V was cut back by 2 bases and J by 12 bases. CDR1 is SGHKS and CDR2 is YYEKEE in the germline V gene (reference sequence). The CDR3 DNA reads as TGTGCCAGCAGCTTCTCCCTGGACAGGGGAACTTTCTTT. It codes for CASSFSLDRGTFF.

The J gene is TRBJ1-5, the V gene TRBV27; 7 bases agree with TRBD1. CDR1 is MNHEY and CDR2 is SMNVEV in the germline V gene (reference sequence). The CDR3 consists of 15 residues. J was trimmed by 2 bases and V by 5 bases; bases with no gene match: 6. As DNA, the CDR3 is TGTGCCAGCAGTATACGACAGGGTGGCAATCAGCCCCAGCATTTT. Its translation is CASSIRQGGNQPQHF.

CDR3 residues: CASSYRQGASEAFF. DNA for the CDR3: TGTGCCAGCAGTTACAGACAGGGGGCTTCTGAAGCTTTCTTT. The chain carries TRBV27 and TRBJ1-1; 10 bases are shared with TRBD1. The CDR3 sequence is 14 residues long. J was trimmed by 6 bases and V by 4 bases; bases with no gene match: 5. Germline lookup yields CDR1 MNHEY and CDR2 SMNVEV (reference sequence).

J is TRBJ2-2 and V is TRBV7-3; 8 bases match TRBD1. J was trimmed by 4 bases and V by 5 bases; bases with no gene match: 9. Germline CDR1 is SGHTA and CDR2 is FQGTGA. The CDR3 runs to 16 residues. The CDR3 DNA is TGTGCCAGCAGCCCTCCGGGACAGGCCTTCACCGGGGAGCTGTTTTTT. Protein product: CASSPPGQAFTGELFF.

DNA for the CDR3: TGCGCCAGCGCACCAGGGACTTTCGCCTACGAGCAGTACTTC. It specifies CASAPGTFAYEQYF. The V and J genes are TRBV5-1 and TRBJ2-7; tentative D call: TRBD2 (6 bases). Germline V gives CDR1 SGHRS, CDR2 YFSETQ. This CDR3 region has 14 residues. V was cut by 7 bases and J by 2 bases, with 16 bases left in between.

The CDR3 DNA reads as TGTGCCATCAGCAAGACCTATCCTAGCGTGGAGACCCAGTACTTC. It specifies CAISKTYPSVETQYF. This chain connects TRBV10-3 to TRBJ2-5, with TRBD2 as a possible D gene (6 bases). Germline assignment: CDR1 ENHRY and CDR2 SYGVKD. V dropped 6 bases and J dropped 5 bases, with 19 bases sitting between them. This CDR3 is 15 amino acids long.

This clone was seen just once. The chain employs TRBV9 and TRBJ1-4; 10 nucleotides line up with TRBD1. The CDR3 runs 16 residues. The germline gives CDR1 SGDLS, CDR2 YYNGEE. V shed 0 bases, J shed 3 bases, and the junction held 2 bases outside the gene matches. In DNA form, the CDR3 reads TGTGCCAGCAGCGTAGGACAGGGGGCGGCTAATGAAAAACTGTTTTTT. Its protein is CASSVGQGAANEKLFF.

This chain links TRBV11-1 with TRBJ2-2, with D possibly matching TRBD2 (5 bases). The CDR3 covers 16 residues. The V end lost 0 bases, the J end lost 3 bases, and 11 bases lay between the germline ends. From germline, CDR1 is SGHAT and CDR2 FQDESV (reference sequence). The CDR3 DNA reads as TGTGCCAGCAGCTTAGCGGCGGGTTTCTACACCGGGGAGCTGTTTTTT. It specifies CASSLAAGFYTGELFF.

The chain recombines TRBV2 with TRBJ2-7; no definite D call. V lost 7 bases and J 3 bases, leaving 7 bases between the germline ends. The germline V gene has CDR1 SNHLY and CDR2 FYNNEI. The CDR3 length is 11 residues. The CDR3 spells CASTQFYEQYF. The CDR3 coding sequence is TGTGCCAGCACACAGTTCTACGAGCAGTACTTC.

The CDR3 DNA reads as TGTGCCAGCAGCCTCAGACAGGGGGCCTTTAACACTGAAGCTTTCTTT. It encodes CASSLRQGAFNTEAFF. The chain is built from TRBV7-6 and TRBJ1-1; 10 bases are a match to TRBD1. From germline, CDR1 is SGHVS and CDR2 FNYEAQ. This CDR3 spans 16 amino acids. The junction had 8 bases not matched to a gene; V was cut back by 5 bases and J by 2 bases.

The CDR3 loop is CASGPLSGRFFTNEQFF. The CDR3 region has the DNA TGTGCCAGCGGCCCCTTGAGCGGGAGGTTTTTCACCAATGAGCAGTTCTTC. V usage is TRBV7-9 and J usage is TRBJ2-1; the match to TRBD2 covers 9 bases. The junction had 17 bases not matched to a gene; V was cut back by 8 bases and J by 6 bases. The V gene's germline CDR1 is SEHNR and CDR2 FQNEAQ (reference sequence). This CDR3 contains 17 residues.

V usage is TRBV2 and J usage is TRBJ2-2, with 7 bases aligning to TRBD2. CDR3 size: 15 residues. J was trimmed by 4 bases and V by 6 bases; bases with no gene match: 8. Germline-derived CDR1 and CDR2 are SNHLY and FYNNEI. For the CDR3, the DNA is TGTGCCAGCAGGGGAGGGGTTTCGGTCACCGGGGAGCTGTTTTTT. Translating it yields CASRGGVSVTGELFF.

The CDR3 sequence: CASSDGLGSTDTQYF. CDR3 bases: TGTGCCAGCAGCGACGGACTGGGCAGCACAGATACGCAGTATTTT. The chain uses TRBV7-9 and TRBJ2-3; tentatively, D is TRBD2 (5 bases). This CDR3 contains 15 residues. CDR1 is SEHNR, CDR2 FQNEAQ, per germline (reference sequence). Trimming cost V 5 bases and J 0 bases, with 12 bases left between them.